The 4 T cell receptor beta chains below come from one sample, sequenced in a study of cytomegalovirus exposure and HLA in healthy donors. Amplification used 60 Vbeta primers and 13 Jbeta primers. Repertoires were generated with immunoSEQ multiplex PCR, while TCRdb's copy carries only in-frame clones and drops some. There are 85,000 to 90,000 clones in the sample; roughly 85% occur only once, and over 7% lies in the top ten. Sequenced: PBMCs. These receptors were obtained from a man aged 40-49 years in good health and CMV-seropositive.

CDR3 coding DNA: TGTGCCAGCAGCTTGTCCCGGGACAGGGCAAGGCTCCATGAGCAGTTCTTC. It yields the protein CASSLSRDRARLHEQFF. V is TRBV5-8 and J is TRBJ2-1, with 9 bases matching TRBD1. The CDR3 sequence is 17 residues long. CDR1 is SGHTS and CDR2 is YDEGEE in the germline V gene. The V and J ends lost 1 base and 8 bases, in that order; junction bases with no gene match: 13.

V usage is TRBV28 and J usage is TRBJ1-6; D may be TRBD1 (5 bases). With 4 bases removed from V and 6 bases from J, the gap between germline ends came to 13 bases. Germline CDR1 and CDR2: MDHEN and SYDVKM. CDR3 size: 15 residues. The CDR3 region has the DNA TGTGCCAGCAGTTATCCGGGGGGACCTAATTCACCCCTCCACTTT. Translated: CASSYPGGPNSPLHF. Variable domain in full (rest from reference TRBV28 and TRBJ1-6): DVKVTQSSRYLVKRTGEKVFLECVQDMDHENMFWYRQDPGLGLRLIYFSYDVKMKEKGDIPEGYSVSREKKERFSLILESASTNQTSMYLCASSYPGGPNSPLHFGNGTRLTVT.

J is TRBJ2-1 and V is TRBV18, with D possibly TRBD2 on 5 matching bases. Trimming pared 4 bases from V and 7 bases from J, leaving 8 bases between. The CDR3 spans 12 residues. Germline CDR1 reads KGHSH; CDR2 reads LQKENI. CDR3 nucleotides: TGTGCCAGCTCACTCGGGGTGAATGAGCAGTTCTTC. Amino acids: CASSLGVNEQFF.

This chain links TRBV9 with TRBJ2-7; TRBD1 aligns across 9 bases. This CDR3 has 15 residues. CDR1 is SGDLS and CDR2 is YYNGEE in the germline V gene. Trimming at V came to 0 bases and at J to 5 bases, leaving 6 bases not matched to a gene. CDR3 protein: CASSVGRDRVHEQYF. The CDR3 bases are TGTGCCAGCAGCGTAGGCCGGGACAGGGTTCACGAGCAGTACTTC.